These 10 T cell receptor beta chains were sequenced from one sample in a study of T cells after posttransplantation cyclophosphamide. Clones were read by immunoSEQ multiplex PCR, and TCRdb kept only the in-frame ones, dropping some. The sample holds roughly 49,000 clones, more than 70% seen once. Material for sequencing was PBMCs. Receptors were obtained from a man under 40 with a blood cancer, CMV-positive, and with a related stem cell donor.

This chain joins TRBV7-2 and TRBJ1-2, with 9 positions matching TRBD1. The CDR3 is 15 amino acids. Germline V CDR1 and CDR2: SGHTA, FQGNSA. With V trimmed by 2 bases and J by 5 bases, 6 bases remained unmatched. The CDR3 region has the DNA TGTGCCAGCAGCTTAAACAGGGGGCCTGGGTATGGCTACACCTTC. The encoded protein is CASSLNRGPGYGYTF.

The rearrangement links TRBV9 to TRBJ2-5, with D maybe TRBD2 (5 bases). CDR1 and CDR2 from the germline V gene are SGDLS and YYNGEE. V lost 1 base to trimming and J lost 1 base, with 11 bases between them. The CDR3 sequence is 15 residues long. The CDR3 protein is CASSVHPTTQETQYF. The CDR3 DNA sequence: TGTGCCAGCAGCGTACATCCGACTACCCAAGAGACCCAGTACTTC. Full variable domain (rest looked up from reference TRBV9 and TRBJ2-5): DSGVTQTPKHLITATGQRVTLRCSPRSGDLSVYWYQQSLDQGLQFLIQYYNGEERAKGNILERFSAQQFPDLHSELNLSSLELGDSALYFCASSVHPTTQETQYFGPGTRLLVL.

This chain links TRBV28 with TRBJ2-7; D not certain. The CDR3 runs to 14 residues. Germline CDR1 MDHEN, CDR2 SYDVKM. Deletions cut 2 bases from V and 2 bases from J, with 10 bases between. As DNA, the CDR3 is TGTGCCAGCAGTTTAGGCCAGGTCCCCTACGAGCAGTACTTC. This encodes CASSLGQVPYEQYF. The entire variable domain, with the rest obtained from reference TRBV28 and TRBJ2-7, is as follows: DVKVTQSSRYLVKRTGEKVFLECVQDMDHENMFWYRQDPGLGLRLIYFSYDVKMKEKGDIPEGYSVSREKKERFSLILESASTNQTSMYLCASSLGQVPYEQYFGPGTRLTVT.

The chain links TRBV6-5 to TRBJ1-5, with TRBD1 matching 8 bases. V shed 6 bases, J shed 2 bases, and the junction held 6 bases outside the gene matches. The CDR3 has 15 amino acids. Germline-derived CDR1 and CDR2 are MNHEY and SVGAGI. This CDR3 reads CASSLTGGGNQPQHF. CDR3 bases: TGTGCCAGCAGCCTAACAGGGGGAGGCAATCAGCCCCAGCATTTT.

The chain links TRBV9 to TRBJ2-7; 9 bases map to TRBD2. From germline, CDR1 is SGDLS and CDR2 YYNGEE. The CDR3 is made up of 15 amino acids. V lost 0 bases, J lost 2 bases, and 3 bases stayed unmatched. CDR3 sequence: CASSVEASGTYEQYF. Here the CDR3 DNA reads TGTGCCAGCAGCGTAGAGGCTAGCGGGACCTACGAGCAGTACTTC.

This sequence joins TRBV6-1 and TRBJ2-1, with D tentatively TRBD1 (6 bases). This CDR3 spans 17 amino acids. Trimming removed 2 bases from V and 0 bases from J, with 14 bases in between. Germline CDR1 and CDR2: MNHNS and SASEGT. The CDR3 region is CASSEFQDSSSYNEQFF. Here the CDR3 DNA reads TGTGCCAGCAGTGAATTTCAGGACAGCAGCTCCTACAATGAGCAGTTCTTC.

This clone was observed a single time. The chain couples TRBV29-1 to TRBJ2-7; 9 bases align to TRBD2. The CDR3 runs to 17 residues. The V and J ends lost 7 bases and 4 bases, in that order; junction bases with no gene match: 20. CDR1 SQVTM and CDR2 ANQGSEA come from the germline V gene. In nucleotides, the CDR3 is TGCAGCGACAGAGGGGCAATAGGTTGCGGGAGGGCTTACGAGCAGTACTTC. Translating gives CSDRGAIGCGRAYEQYF.

This chain joins TRBV19 and TRBJ2-7; TRBD1 aligns across 10 bases. The V and J ends lost 5 bases and 1 base, in that order; junction bases with no gene match: 8. Germline V lookup: CDR1 LNHDA, CDR2 SQIVND (reference sequence). CDR3 length: 16 amino acids. The CDR3 sequence is CASSSSTGGRSYEQYF. The DNA for the CDR3 is TGTGCCAGTAGTTCCTCGACAGGGGGCAGGTCCTACGAGCAGTACTTC.

The chain employs TRBV4-3 and TRBJ2-3, with TRBD2 matching 10 bases. With V trimmed by 8 bases and J by 2 bases, 19 bases remained unmatched. This CDR3 has 19 amino acids. Germline V gene lookup returns CDR1 LGHNA and CDR2 YSLEER. CDR3 residues: CASGRGDTSGDGITDTQYF. The CDR3 DNA sequence: TGCGCCAGCGGACGGGGGGATACTAGCGGGGACGGAATCACAGATACGCAGTATTTT.

The V call is TRBV5-1, the J call TRBJ1-4, with 8 bases aligning to TRBD1. CDR1 and CDR2 (germline): SGHRS, YFSETQ. The CDR3 has 14 amino acids. V lost 3 bases and J lost 4; bases outside the gene matches: 2. The CDR3 spells CASSSGGGNEKLFF. The CDR3 DNA reads as TGCGCCAGCAGCTCAGGGGGCGGTAATGAAAAACTGTTTTTT.